This T cell receptor beta chain was identified in a study of identical twins. One entry per CDR3 protein, called by TCRdb with MiXCR from the 5' RACE reads. The repertoire consists of hundreds of thousands of distinct CDR3 sequences, with 9% to 15% occurring once and the leading ten covering around 1.5%. The V gene lost 11 bases and the J gene lost 1 base, with 15 bases spanning the gap. In germline, CDR1 is SGHVS, CDR2 FQNEAQ. The CDR3 runs 13 residues. These data are also associated with another study on yellow fever vaccine responses in identical twins.

V and J are TRBV7-8 and TRBJ2-7; D perhaps matches TRBD2 (6 bases). This TCR was sampled from a woman aged 18-29 years in good health. Sequences were obtained from PBMCs. This chain's CDR3 is CAGRTGDSYEQYF. CDR3 DNA sequence: TGTGCCGGGAGGACCGGGGATTCCTACGAGCAGTACTTC.